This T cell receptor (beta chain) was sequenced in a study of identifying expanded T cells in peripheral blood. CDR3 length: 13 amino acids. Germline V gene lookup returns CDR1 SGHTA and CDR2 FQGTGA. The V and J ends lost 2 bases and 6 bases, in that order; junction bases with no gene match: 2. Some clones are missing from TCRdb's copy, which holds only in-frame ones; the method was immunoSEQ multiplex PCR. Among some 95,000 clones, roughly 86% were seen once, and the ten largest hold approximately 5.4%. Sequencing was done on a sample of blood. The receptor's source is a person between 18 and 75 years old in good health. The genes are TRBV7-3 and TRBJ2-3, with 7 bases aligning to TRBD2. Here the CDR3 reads CASSLSGGDTQYF. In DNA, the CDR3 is TGTGCCAGCAGCTTATCCGGGGGGGATACGCAGTATTTT.